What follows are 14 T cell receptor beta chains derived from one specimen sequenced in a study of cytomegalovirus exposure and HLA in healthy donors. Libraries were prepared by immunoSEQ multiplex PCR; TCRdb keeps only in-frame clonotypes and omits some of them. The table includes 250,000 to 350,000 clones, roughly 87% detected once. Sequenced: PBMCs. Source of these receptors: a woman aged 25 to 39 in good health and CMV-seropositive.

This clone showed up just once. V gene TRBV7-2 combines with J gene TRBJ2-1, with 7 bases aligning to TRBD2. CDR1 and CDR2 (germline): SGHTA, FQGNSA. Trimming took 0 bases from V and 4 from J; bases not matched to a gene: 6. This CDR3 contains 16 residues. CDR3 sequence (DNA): TGTGCCAGCAGCTTAGCGCGCGGGAGAGCGTACAATGAGCAGTTCTTC. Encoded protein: CASSLARGRAYNEQFF. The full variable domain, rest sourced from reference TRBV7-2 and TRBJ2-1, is GAGVSQSPSNKVTEKGKDVELRCDPISGHTALYWYRQSLGQGLEFLIYFQGNSAPDKSGLPSDRFSAERTGGSVSTLTIQRTQQEDSAVYLCASSLARGRAYNEQFFGPGTRLTVL.

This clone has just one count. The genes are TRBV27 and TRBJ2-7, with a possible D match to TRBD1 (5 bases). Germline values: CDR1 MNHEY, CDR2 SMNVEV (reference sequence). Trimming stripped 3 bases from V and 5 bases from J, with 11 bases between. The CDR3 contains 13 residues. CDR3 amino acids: CASSFAGLNEQYF. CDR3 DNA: TGTGCCAGCAGTTTTGCAGGGTTGAACGAGCAGTACTTC.

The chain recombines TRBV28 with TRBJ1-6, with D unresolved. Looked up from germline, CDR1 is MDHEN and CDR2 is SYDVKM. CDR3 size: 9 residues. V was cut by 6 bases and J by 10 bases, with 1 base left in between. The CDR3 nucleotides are TGTGCCAGCAGCTCACCCCTCCACTTT. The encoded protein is CASSSPLHF.

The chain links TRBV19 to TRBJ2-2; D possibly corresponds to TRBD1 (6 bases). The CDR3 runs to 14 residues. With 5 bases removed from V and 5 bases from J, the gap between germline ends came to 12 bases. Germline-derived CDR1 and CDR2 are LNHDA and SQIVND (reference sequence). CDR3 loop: CASSPPQGTGELFF. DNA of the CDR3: TGTGCCAGTAGTCCCCCTCAGGGGACCGGGGAGCTGTTTTTT.

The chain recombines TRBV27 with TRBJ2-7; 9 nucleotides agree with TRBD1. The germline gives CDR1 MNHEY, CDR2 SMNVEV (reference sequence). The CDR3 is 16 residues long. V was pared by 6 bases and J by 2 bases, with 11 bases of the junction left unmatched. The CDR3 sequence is CASRPGQGSLAYEQYF. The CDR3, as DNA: TGTGCCAGCAGACCGGGACAGGGCTCCTTAGCCTACGAGCAGTACTTC.

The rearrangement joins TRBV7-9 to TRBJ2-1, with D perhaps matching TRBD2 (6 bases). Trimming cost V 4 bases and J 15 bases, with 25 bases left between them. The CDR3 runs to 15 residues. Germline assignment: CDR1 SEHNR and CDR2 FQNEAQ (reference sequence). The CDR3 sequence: CASSSRDSGPFGPFF. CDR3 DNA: TGTGCCAGCAGCTCCCGGGACTCCGGCCCTTTCGGCCCGTTCTTC. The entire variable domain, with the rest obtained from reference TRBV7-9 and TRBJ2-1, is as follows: DTGVSQNPRHKITKRGQNVTFRCDPISEHNRLYWYRQTLGQGPEFLTYFQNEAQLEKSRLLSDRFSAERPKGSFSTLEIQRTEQGDSAMYLCASSSRDSGPFGPFFGPGTRLTVL.

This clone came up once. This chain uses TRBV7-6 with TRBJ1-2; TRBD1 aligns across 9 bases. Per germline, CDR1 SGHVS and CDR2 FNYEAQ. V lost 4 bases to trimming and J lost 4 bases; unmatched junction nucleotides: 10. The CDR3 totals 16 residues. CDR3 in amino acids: CASSSGTGSPPYGYTF. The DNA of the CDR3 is TGTGCCAGCAGCTCCGGGACAGGGTCCCCACCCTATGGCTACACCTTC.

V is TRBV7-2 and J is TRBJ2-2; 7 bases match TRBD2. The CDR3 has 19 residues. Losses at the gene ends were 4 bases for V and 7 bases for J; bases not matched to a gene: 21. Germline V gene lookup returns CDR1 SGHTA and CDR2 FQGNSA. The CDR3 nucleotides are TGTGCCAGCAGCTCTCGACCCCCGGACGGGGGGAGAAGGGTCGGGGAGCTGTTTTTT. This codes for CASSSRPPDGGRRVGELFF.

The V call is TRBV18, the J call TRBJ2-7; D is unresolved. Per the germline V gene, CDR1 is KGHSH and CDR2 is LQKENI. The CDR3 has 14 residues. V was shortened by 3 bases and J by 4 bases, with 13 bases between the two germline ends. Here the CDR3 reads CASSPPENSYEQYF. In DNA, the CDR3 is TGTGCCAGCTCACCCCCTGAAAATAGTTACGAGCAGTACTTC.

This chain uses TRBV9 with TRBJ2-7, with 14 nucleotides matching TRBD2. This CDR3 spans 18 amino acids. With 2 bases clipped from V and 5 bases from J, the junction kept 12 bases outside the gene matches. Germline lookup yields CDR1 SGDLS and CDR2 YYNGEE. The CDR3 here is CASSVGPGTSGSRDEQYF. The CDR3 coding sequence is TGTGCCAGCAGCGTTGGTCCCGGGACTAGCGGGAGTCGCGACGAGCAGTACTTC.

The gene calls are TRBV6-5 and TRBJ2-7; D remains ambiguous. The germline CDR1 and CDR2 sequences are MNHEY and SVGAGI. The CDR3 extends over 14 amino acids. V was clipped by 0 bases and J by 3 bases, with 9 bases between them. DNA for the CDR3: TGTGCCAGCAGTTACTCTTCGGAATTCTACGAGCAGTACTTC. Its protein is CASSYSSEFYEQYF.

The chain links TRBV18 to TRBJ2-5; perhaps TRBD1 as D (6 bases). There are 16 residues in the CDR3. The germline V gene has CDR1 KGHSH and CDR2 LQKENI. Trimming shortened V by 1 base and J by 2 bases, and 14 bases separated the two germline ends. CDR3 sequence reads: CASSPQRRRGQETQYF. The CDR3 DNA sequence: TGTGCCAGCTCACCACAGAGGAGAAGGGGGCAAGAGACCCAGTACTTC.

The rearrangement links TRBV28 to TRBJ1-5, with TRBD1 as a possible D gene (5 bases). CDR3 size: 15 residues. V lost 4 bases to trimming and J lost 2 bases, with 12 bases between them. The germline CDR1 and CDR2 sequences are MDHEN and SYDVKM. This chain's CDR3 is CASSSAQGGNQPQHF. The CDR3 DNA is TGTGCCAGCAGTTCTGCCCAGGGTGGCAATCAGCCCCAGCATTTT.

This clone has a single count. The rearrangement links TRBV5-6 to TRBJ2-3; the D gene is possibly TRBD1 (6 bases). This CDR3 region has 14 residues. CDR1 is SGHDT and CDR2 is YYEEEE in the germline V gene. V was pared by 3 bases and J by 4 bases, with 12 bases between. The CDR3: CASSSQGSADTQYF. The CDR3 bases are TGTGCCAGCAGCTCGCAGGGGTCCGCAGATACGCAGTATTTT.